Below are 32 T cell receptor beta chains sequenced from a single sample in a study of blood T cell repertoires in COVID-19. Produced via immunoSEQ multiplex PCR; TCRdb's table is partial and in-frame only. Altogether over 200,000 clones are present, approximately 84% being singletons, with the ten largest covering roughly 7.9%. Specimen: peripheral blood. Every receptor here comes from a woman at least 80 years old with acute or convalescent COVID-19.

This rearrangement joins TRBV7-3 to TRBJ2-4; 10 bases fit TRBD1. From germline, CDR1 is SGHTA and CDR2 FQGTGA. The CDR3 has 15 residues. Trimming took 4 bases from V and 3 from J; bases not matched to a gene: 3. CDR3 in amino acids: CASSSWTGGKNIQYF. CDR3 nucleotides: TGTGCCAGCAGCTCTTGGACAGGGGGCAAAAACATTCAGTACTTC. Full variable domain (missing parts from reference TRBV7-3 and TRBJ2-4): GAGVSQTPSNKVTEKGKYVELRCDPISGHTALYWYRQSLGQGPEFLIYFQGTGAADDSGLPNDRFFAVRPEGSVSTLKIQRTERGDSAVYLCASSSWTGGKNIQYFGAGTRLSVL.

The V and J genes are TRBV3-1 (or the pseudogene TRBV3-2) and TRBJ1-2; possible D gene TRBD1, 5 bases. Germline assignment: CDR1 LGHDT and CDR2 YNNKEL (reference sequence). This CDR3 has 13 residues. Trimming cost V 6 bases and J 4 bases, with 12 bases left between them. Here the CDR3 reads CASSLDTSYGYTF. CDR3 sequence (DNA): TGTGCCAGCAGTCTGGACACTTCCTATGGCTACACCTTC.

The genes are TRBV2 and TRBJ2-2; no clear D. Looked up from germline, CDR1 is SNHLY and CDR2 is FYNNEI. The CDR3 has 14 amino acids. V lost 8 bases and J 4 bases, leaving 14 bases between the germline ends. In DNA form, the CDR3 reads TGTGCCAGCGCCCAAGGCGGCTTCACCGGGGAGCTGTTTTTT. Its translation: CASAQGGFTGELFF.

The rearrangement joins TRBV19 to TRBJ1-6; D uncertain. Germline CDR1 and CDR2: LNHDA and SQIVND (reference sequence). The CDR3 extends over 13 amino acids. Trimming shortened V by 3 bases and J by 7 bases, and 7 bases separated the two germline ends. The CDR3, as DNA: TGTGCCAGTAGTATGACTGAGAATTCACCCCTCCACTTT. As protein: CASSMTENSPLHF. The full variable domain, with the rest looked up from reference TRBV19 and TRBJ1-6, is DGGITQSPKYLFRKEGQNVTLSCEQNLNHDAMYWYRQDPGQGLRLIYYSQIVNDFQKGDIAEGYSVSREKKESFPLTVTSAQKNPTAFYLCASSMTENSPLHFGNGTRLTVT.

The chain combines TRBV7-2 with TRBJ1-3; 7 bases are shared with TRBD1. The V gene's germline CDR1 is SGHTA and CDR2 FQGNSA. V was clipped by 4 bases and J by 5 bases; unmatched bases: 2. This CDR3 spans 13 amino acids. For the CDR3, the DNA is TGTGCCAGCAGCTCGGACAGGCGAAACACCATATATTTT. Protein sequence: CASSSDRRNTIYF. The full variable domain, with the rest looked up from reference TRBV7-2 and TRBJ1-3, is GAGVSQSPSNKVTEKGKDVELRCDPISGHTALYWYRQSLGQGLEFLIYFQGNSAPDKSGLPSDRFSAERTGGSVSTLTIQRTQQEDSAVYLCASSSDRRNTIYFGEGSWLTVV.

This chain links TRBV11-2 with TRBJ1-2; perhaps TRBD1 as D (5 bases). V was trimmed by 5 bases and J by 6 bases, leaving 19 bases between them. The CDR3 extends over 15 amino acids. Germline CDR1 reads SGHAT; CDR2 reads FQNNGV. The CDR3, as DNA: TGTGCCAGCAGCCCACCAACACTGGCAGGGAATGGCTACACCTTC. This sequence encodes CASSPPTLAGNGYTF.

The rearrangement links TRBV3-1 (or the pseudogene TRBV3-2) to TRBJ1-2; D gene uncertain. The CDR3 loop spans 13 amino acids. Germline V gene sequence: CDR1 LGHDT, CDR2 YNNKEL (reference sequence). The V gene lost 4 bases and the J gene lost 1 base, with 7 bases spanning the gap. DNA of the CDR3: TGTGCCAGCAGCCGCCCGGGTAACTATGGCTACACCTTC. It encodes CASSRPGNYGYTF.

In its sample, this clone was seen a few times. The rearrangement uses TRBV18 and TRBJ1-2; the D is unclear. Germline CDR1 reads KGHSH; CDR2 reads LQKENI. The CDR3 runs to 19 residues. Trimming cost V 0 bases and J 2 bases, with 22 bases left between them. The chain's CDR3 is CASSPPIFQAPITNYGYTF. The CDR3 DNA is TGTGCCAGCTCACCACCTATTTTCCAGGCTCCGATCACAAACTATGGCTACACCTTC.

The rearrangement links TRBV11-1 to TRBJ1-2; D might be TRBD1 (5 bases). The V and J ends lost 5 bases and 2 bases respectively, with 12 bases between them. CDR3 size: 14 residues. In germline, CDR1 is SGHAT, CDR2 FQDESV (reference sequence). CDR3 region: CASSRDSQNYGYTF. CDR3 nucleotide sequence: TGTGCCAGCAGCCGGGACTCCCAGAACTATGGCTACACCTTC.

CDR3 DNA sequence: TGTGCCAGCAGCCCTAGCGGGAAAGAGACCCAGTACTTC. The encoded protein is CASSPSGKETQYF. The chain recombines TRBV7-3 with TRBJ2-5; the match to TRBD2 covers 9 bases. The germline CDR1 and CDR2 sequences are SGHTA and FQGTGA. With V trimmed by 5 bases and J by 3 bases, 1 base remained unmatched. This CDR3 is built from 13 residues. Complete variable domain (other parts from reference TRBV7-3 and TRBJ2-5): GAGVSQTPSNKVTEKGKYVELRCDPISGHTALYWYRQSLGQGPEFLIYFQGTGAADDSGLPNDRFFAVRPEGSVSTLKIQRTERGDSAVYLCASSPSGKETQYFGPGTRLLVL.

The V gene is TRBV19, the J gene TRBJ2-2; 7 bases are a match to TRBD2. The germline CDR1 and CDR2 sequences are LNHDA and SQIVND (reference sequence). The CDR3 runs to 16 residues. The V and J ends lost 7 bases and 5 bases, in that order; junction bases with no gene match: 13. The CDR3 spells CASTGGLSPGTGELFF. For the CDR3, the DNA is TGTGCCAGTACCGGGGGACTATCTCCGGGGACCGGGGAGCTGTTTTTT.

The CDR3 bases are TGCGCCAGCAGTGAGGGACAGGGAAAAGCTTTCTTT. Amino acids: CASSEGQGKAFF. The chain joins TRBV10-2 to TRBJ1-1; 8 nucleotides align to TRBD1. Germline V gene lookup returns CDR1 WSHSY and CDR2 SAAADI. The CDR3 has 12 amino acids. Trimming took 2 bases from V and 9 from J; bases not matched to a gene: 2.

The CDR3 region has the DNA TGTGCCAACTCGGGACAGCCCACAGATACGCAGTATTTT. This sequence encodes CANSGQPTDTQYF. The gene calls are TRBV5-4 and TRBJ2-3; 7 positions agree with TRBD1. The V segment lost 9 bases and the J segment 2 bases; nucleotides outside the gene matches: 6. CDR1 and CDR2 from the germline V gene are SGHNT and YYREEE (reference sequence). The CDR3 contains 13 residues.

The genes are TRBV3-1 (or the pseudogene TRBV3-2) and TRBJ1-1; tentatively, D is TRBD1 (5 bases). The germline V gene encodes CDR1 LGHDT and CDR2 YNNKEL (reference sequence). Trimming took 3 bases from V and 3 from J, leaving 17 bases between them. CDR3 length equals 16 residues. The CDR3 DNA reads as TGTGCCAGCAGCCATAGGTGGGGGGAGTGGGACACTGAAGCTTTCTTT. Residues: CASSHRWGEWDTEAFF.

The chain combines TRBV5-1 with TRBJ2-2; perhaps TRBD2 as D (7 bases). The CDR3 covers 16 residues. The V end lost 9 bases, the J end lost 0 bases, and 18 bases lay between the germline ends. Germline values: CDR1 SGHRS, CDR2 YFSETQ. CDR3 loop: CATQGGALTNTGELFF. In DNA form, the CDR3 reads TGCGCCACCCAAGGGGGGGCTTTAACGAACACCGGGGAGCTGTTTTTT.

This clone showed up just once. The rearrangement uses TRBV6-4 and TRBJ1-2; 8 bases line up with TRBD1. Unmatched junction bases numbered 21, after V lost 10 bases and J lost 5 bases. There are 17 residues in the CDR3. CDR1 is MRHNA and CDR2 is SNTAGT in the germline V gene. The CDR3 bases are TGTGCCAACGAGCCGGGACAGGTTTTCCTCCACCTTTATGGCTACACCTTC. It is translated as CANEPGQVFLHLYGYTF.

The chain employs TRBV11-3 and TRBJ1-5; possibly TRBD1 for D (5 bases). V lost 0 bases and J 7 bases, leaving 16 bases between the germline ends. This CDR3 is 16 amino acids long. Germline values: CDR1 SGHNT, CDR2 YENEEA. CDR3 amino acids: CASSLEGTGERQPQHF. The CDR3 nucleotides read TGTGCCAGCAGCTTAGAGGGGACGGGGGAGAGGCAGCCCCAGCATTTT.

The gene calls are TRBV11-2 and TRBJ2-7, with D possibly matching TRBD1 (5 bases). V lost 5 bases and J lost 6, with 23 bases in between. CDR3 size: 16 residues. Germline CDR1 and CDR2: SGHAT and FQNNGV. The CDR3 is CASSLGHGMGGSEQYF. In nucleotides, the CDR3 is TGTGCCAGCAGCCTGGGGCACGGAATGGGTGGGTCCGAGCAGTACTTC.

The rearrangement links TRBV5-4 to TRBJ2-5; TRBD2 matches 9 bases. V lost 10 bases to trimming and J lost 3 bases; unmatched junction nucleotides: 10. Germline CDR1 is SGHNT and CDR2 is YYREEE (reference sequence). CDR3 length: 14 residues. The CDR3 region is CAPTGAGGKETQYF. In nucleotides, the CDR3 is TGTGCCCCCACCGGGGCGGGGGGGAAAGAGACCCAGTACTTC.

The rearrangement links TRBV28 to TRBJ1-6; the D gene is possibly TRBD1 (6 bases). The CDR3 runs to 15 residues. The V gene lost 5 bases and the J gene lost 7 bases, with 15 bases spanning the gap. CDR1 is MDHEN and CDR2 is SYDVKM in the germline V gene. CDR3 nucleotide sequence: TGTGCCAGCAGTACCCGACAGGCTTGGAATTCACCCCTCCACTTT. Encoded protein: CASSTRQAWNSPLHF.

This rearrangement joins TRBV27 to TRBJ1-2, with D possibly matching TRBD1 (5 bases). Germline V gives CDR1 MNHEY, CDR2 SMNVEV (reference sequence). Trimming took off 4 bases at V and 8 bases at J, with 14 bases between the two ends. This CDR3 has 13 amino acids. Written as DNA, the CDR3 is TGTGCCAGCAGTTCCCCAGGGCGGAGAGGCTACACCTTC. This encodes CASSSPGRRGYTF.

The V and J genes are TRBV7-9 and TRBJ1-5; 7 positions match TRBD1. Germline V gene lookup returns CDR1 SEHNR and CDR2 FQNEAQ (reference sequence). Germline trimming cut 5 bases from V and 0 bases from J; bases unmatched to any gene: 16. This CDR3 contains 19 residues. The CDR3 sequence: CASSDYHRGADYSNQPQHF. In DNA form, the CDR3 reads TGTGCCAGCAGCGACTATCACAGGGGAGCCGACTATAGCAATCAGCCCCAGCATTTT.

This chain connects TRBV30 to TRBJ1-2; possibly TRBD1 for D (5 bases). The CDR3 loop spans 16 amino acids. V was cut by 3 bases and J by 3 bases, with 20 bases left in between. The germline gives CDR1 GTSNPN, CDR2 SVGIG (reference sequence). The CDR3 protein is CAWRGSGQRVYYGYTF. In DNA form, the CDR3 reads TGTGCCTGGAGGGGTAGCGGACAAAGAGTTTACTATGGCTACACCTTC.

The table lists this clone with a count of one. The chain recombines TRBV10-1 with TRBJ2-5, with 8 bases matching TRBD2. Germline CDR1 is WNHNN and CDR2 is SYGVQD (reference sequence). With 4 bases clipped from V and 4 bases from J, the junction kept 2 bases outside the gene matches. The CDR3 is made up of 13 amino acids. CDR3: CASSAGLGETQYF. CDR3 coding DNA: TGCGCCAGCAGTGCGGGACTAGGAGAGACCCAGTACTTC.

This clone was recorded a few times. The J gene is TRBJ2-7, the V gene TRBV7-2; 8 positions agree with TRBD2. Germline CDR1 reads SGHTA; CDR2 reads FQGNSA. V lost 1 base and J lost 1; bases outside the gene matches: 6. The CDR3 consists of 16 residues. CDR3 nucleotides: TGTGCCAGCAGCTTAGGGGCTACTAGCGGATCCTACGAGCAGTACTTC. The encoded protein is CASSLGATSGSYEQYF.

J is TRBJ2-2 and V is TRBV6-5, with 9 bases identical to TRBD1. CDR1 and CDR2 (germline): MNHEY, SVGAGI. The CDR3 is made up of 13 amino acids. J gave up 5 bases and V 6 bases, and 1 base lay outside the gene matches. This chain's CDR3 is CASRTGGTGELFF. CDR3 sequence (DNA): TGTGCCAGCAGGACAGGGGGGACCGGGGAGCTGTTTTTT.

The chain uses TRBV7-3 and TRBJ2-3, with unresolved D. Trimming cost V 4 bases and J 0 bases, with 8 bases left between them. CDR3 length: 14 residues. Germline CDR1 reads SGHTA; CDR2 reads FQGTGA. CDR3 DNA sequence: TGTGCCAGCAGCTCGCAACATAGCACAGATACGCAGTATTTT. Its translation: CASSSQHSTDTQYF.

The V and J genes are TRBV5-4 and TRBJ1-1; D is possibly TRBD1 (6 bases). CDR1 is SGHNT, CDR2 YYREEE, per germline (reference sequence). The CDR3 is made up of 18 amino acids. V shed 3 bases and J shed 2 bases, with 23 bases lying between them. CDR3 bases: TGTGCCAGCAGCTCCGCCAAGAGTAAAACAGGGATTAACACTGAAGCTTTCTTT. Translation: CASSSAKSKTGINTEAFF.

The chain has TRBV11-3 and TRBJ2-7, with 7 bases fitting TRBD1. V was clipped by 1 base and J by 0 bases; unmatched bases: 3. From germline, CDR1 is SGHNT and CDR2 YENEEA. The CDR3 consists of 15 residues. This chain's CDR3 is CASSLGGQDSYEQYF. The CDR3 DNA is TGTGCCAGCAGCTTAGGAGGACAGGACTCCTACGAGCAGTACTTC.

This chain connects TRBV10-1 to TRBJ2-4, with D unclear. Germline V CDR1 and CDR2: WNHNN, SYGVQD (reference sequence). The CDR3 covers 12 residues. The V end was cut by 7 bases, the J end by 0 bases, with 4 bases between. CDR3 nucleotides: TGCGCCAGCACCGGAGCCAAAAACATTCAGTACTTC. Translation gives CASTGAKNIQYF.

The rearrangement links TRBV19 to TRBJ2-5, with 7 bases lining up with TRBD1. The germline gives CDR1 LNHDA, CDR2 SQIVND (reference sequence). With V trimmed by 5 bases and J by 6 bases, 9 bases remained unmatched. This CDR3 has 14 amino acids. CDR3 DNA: TGTGCCAGTAGTCCTGACAGGGCAAGGAAGACCCAGTACTTC. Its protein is CASSPDRARKTQYF.

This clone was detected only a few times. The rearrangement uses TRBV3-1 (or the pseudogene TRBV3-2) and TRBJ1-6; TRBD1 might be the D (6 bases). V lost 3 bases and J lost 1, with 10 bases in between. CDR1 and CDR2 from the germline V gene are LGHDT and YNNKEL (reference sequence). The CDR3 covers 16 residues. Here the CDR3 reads CASSHRGKSYNSPLHF. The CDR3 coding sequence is TGTGCCAGCAGCCACAGGGGAAAGTCCTATAATTCACCCCTCCACTTT.